Each of the 30 T cell receptor beta chains below was sequenced from the same sample in a study of a mutant IDH1 vaccine in newly diagnosed glioma. The time point is: week 11, during vaccination. With topical imiquimod, each dose of the vaccine consisted of 300 ug of mutant IDH1 20-mer peptide. Sequenced by immunoSEQ multiplex PCR; TCRdb stores in-frame clones only, minus some. The repertoire holds about 66,000 clones, with approximately 84% as singletons. Antigen specificity for these receptors is unknown. The input for sequencing was PBMCs, taken from a glioma patient whose treatment included an IDH1 peptide vaccine. These receptors were collected from a man aged 25 to 40 with glioma.

The genes are TRBV4-3 and TRBJ1-3; D ambiguous. The germline V gene encodes CDR1 LGHNA and CDR2 YSLEER. Trimming left V 0 bases short and J 7 bases short, with 7 bases between. CDR3 length: 13 residues. CDR3 sequence reads: CASSQEIGNTIYF. As DNA, the CDR3 is TGCGCCAGCAGCCAAGAGATCGGTAACACCATATATTTT.

This clone was seen only once. The chain recombines TRBV19 with TRBJ2-5, with D perhaps given as TRBD1 or TRBD2 (6 bases each). With 4 bases removed from V and 5 bases from J, the gap between germline ends came to 23 bases. From germline, CDR1 is LNHDA and CDR2 SQIVND (reference sequence). The CDR3 spans 17 residues. CDR3: CASSTTGGSLIWETQYF. CDR3 DNA: TGTGCCAGTAGTACAACCGGGGGCAGCCTCATTTGGGAGACCCAGTACTTC.

The chain links TRBV2 to TRBJ2-1; D is tentatively TRBD1 or TRBD2 (6 bases each). This CDR3 is built from 16 residues. Germline loops: CDR1 SNHLY, CDR2 FYNNEI. Trimming stripped 6 bases from V and 3 bases from J, with 18 bases between. The CDR3 protein is CASSASGAGFYNEQFF. In nucleotides, the CDR3 is TGTGCCAGCAGCGCTTCGGGGGCAGGGTTCTACAATGAGCAGTTCTTC.

The J gene is TRBJ2-2, the V gene TRBV7-3; D might be TRBD1 (5 bases). Germline loops: CDR1 SGHTA, CDR2 FQGTGA. The V end was cut by 1 base, the J end by 7 bases, with 13 bases between. CDR3 length: 15 residues. The CDR3 is CASSLNGQGFGELFF. In DNA form, the CDR3 reads TGTGCCAGCAGCTTAAATGGGCAGGGTTTCGGGGAGCTGTTTTTT.

Written as DNA, the CDR3 is TGTGCCAGCAGCGTAGATGGCAGTCCGAGAAACACCATATATTTT. The encoded protein is CASSVDGSPRNTIYF. The V gene is TRBV9, the J gene TRBJ1-3; D is uncertain. The CDR3 sequence is 15 residues long. V was trimmed by 0 bases and J by 5 bases, leaving 12 bases between them. Germline V gene data show CDR1 as SGDLS and CDR2 as YYNGEE.

The chain carries TRBV28 and TRBJ2-6, with a possible D match to TRBD1 (6 bases). The V gene lost 6 bases and the J gene lost 1 base, with 13 bases spanning the gap. Germline CDR1 reads MDHEN; CDR2 reads SYDVKM. The CDR3 length is 16 residues. CDR3 protein: CASRRTTGSGANVLTF. The CDR3 nucleotides read TGTGCCAGCAGACGTACTACAGGGTCTGGGGCCAACGTCCTGACTTTC.

The V gene is TRBV6-5, the J gene TRBJ1-1, with 9 bases aligning to TRBD1. V trimming: 4 bases; J trimming: 11 bases; junction bases outside the gene matches: 5. CDR1 is MNHEY, CDR2 SVGAGI, per germline. The CDR3 is 12 residues long. CDR3 DNA: TGTGCCAGCAGTTCACAGGGGGCGCAGGCTTTCTTT. Residues: CASSSQGAQAFF.

This sequence joins TRBV27 and TRBJ2-1; TRBD1 agrees at 7 bases. Trimming removed 3 bases from V and 9 bases from J; junction bases left unmatched: 2. This CDR3 is built from 12 residues. The germline gives CDR1 MNHEY, CDR2 SMNVEV (reference sequence). DNA of the CDR3: TGTGCCAGCAGTTTCAGGGGGAGTGAGCAGTTCTTC. This gives the protein CASSFRGSEQFF.

This chain joins TRBV11-2 and TRBJ1-1, with TRBD1 matching over 9 bases. The CDR3 consists of 15 residues. V trimming: 1 base; J trimming: 4 bases; junction bases outside the gene matches: 4. Germline CDR1 SGHAT, CDR2 FQNNGV. CDR3 amino acids: CASSLGGQGPTEAFF. The CDR3 region has the DNA TGTGCCAGCAGCTTAGGGGGACAGGGTCCCACTGAAGCTTTCTTT.

This clone was observed a few times. The chain is built from TRBV19 and TRBJ1-1, with 9 bases that match TRBD1. CDR1 is LNHDA, CDR2 SQIVND, per germline (reference sequence). J lost 5 bases, V lost 5 bases, and 3 bases had no gene match. The CDR3 extends over 13 amino acids. In DNA, the CDR3 is TGTGCCAGTAGTTCCGACAGGGGGACTGAAGCTTTCTTT. It specifies CASSSDRGTEAFF.

J is TRBJ1-2 and V is TRBV11-1; 10 nucleotides match TRBD1. Looked up from germline, CDR1 is SGHAT and CDR2 is FQDESV (reference sequence). CDR3 length: 14 residues. Trimming took 5 bases from V and 2 from J; bases not matched to a gene: 2. The CDR3 nucleotides are TGTGCCAGCAGCCCGGGACAGGGGAACTATGGCTACACCTTC. Amino acids: CASSPGQGNYGYTF.

The chain combines TRBV5-6 with TRBJ2-5; tentatively, D is TRBD2 (5 bases). The CDR3 loop spans 15 amino acids. From germline, CDR1 is SGHDT and CDR2 YYEEEE. Trimming left V 0 bases short and J 4 bases short, with 13 bases between. The CDR3 DNA sequence: TGTGCCAGCAGCTTGGTAGAACTAGGGTTAGAGACCCAGTACTTC. As protein: CASSLVELGLETQYF.

The chain carries TRBV4-1 and TRBJ2-5, with D perhaps given as TRBD1 or TRBD2 (6 bases each). V was trimmed by 4 bases and J by 9 bases, leaving 15 bases between them. The germline gives CDR1 MGHRA, CDR2 YSYEKL. This CDR3 has 13 residues. The CDR3 sequence: CASSPPGGGAQYF. CDR3 DNA sequence: TGCGCCAGCAGCCCGCCCGGAGGGGGTGCCCAGTACTTC.

For this clone: At one end the junction does not follow the germline gene, possibly because of a read error. The genes are TRBV15 and TRBJ2-5; D gene unclear. The CDR3 covers 16 residues. The germline CDR1 and CDR2 sequences are LNHNV and YYDKDF (reference sequence). The CDR3 here is CATGRNLPPAVETQYF. The CDR3 DNA is TGTGCCACCGGCAGAAACCTGCCACCGGCGGTGGAGACCCAGTACTTC.

V and J are TRBV7-9 and TRBJ1-3, with D possibly being TRBD1 (5 bases). Germline V CDR1 and CDR2: SEHNR, FQNEAQ (reference sequence). The CDR3 covers 17 residues. Trimming pared 5 bases from V and 2 bases from J, leaving 19 bases between. Here the CDR3 DNA reads TGTGCCAGCAGCCCAAGCGAGGGGCTGATTACTGGAAACACCATATATTTT. Translation: CASSPSEGLITGNTIYF.

This clone turned up a few times. Here the CDR3 DNA reads TGTGCCAGCAGTGAAGAGGGTGGGACAGGGGGTAACGAGCAGTACTTC. Translating it yields CASSEEGGTGGNEQYF. The chain joins TRBV6-1 to TRBJ2-7; TRBD1 aligns across 11 bases. This CDR3 comprises 16 residues. Germline values: CDR1 MNHNS, CDR2 SASEGT. V gave up 1 base and J gave up 5 bases; unmatched junction bases: 7.

The chain couples TRBV6-1 to TRBJ2-3, with D maybe TRBD2 (7 bases). The germline gives CDR1 MNHNS, CDR2 SASEGT. Trimming removed 4 bases from V and 3 bases from J, with 20 bases in between. The CDR3 totals 17 residues. The CDR3 loop is CASSGGFIRGGTDTQYF. In DNA, the CDR3 is TGTGCCAGCAGTGGCGGATTTATCAGGGGAGGGACAGATACGCAGTATTTT.

The chain is built from TRBV19 and TRBJ2-7, with 9 bases lining up with TRBD2. The CDR3 is 17 amino acids. The germline V gene encodes CDR1 LNHDA and CDR2 SQIVND (reference sequence). V dropped 3 bases and J dropped 0; count of bases not matched to a gene: 9. The CDR3 is CASSIGRTSGYSYEQYF. As DNA, the CDR3 is TGTGCCAGTAGTATCGGTCGAACTAGCGGGTACTCCTACGAGCAGTACTTC.

V gene TRBV7-2 combines with J gene TRBJ2-5; 9 bases agree with TRBD1. The CDR3 is 14 amino acids. CDR1 is SGHTA and CDR2 is FQGNSA in the germline V gene. V was clipped by 5 bases and J by 11 bases; unmatched bases: 12. The DNA for the CDR3 is TGTGCCAGCAGCCCCTACGGGACAGGGAAAACGCAGTACTTC. Its translation: CASSPYGTGKTQYF.

In this sample, this clone turned up a few times. The V call is TRBV4-1, the J call TRBJ1-1, with 10 bases matching TRBD1. The CDR3 loop spans 15 amino acids. With V trimmed by 3 bases and J by 8 bases, 9 bases remained unmatched. CDR1 MGHRA and CDR2 YSYEKL come from the germline V gene. The CDR3 protein is CASSHPGQGDKEAFF. CDR3 bases: TGCGCCAGCAGCCACCCCGGACAGGGGGACAAGGAAGCTTTCTTT.

The genes are TRBV7-2 and TRBJ1-3, with D perhaps TRBD1 (6 bases). The germline V gene has CDR1 SGHTA and CDR2 FQGNSA. The CDR3 has 15 residues. Deletions cut 0 bases from V and 3 bases from J, with 9 bases between. CDR3 DNA: TGTGCCAGCAGCTTAGCCGGGACACTTGGAAACACCATATATTTT. Translation gives CASSLAGTLGNTIYF.

V is TRBV4-2 and J is TRBJ1-2; no definite D call. CDR3 length: 15 residues. Germline V gene sequence: CDR1 LGHNA, CDR2 YNFKEQ. Trimming stripped 1 base from V and 4 bases from J, with 13 bases between. Here the CDR3 DNA reads TGTGCCAGCAGCCAAGCCCGAACAAGAAGCTATGGCTACACCTTC. Amino acids: CASSQARTRSYGYTF.

The V call is TRBV28, the J call TRBJ1-2; D remains ambiguous. The CDR3 is 15 residues long. The germline V gene encodes CDR1 MDHEN and CDR2 SYDVKM. V was clipped by 2 bases and J by 8 bases, with 18 bases between them. CDR3 region: CASSLLQSGREGYTF. In DNA, the CDR3 is TGTGCCAGCAGTTTACTCCAGAGCGGGCGTGAAGGCTACACCTTC.

The CDR3 sequence: CASGDGYSNQPQHF. The DNA of the CDR3 is TGTGCCAGTGGAGACGGATATAGCAATCAGCCCCAGCATTTT. The gene calls are TRBV19 and TRBJ1-5, with D unresolved. The CDR3 is 14 amino acids. The germline gives CDR1 LNHDA, CDR2 SQIVND (reference sequence). V was cut by 8 bases and J by 0 bases, with 11 bases left in between.

This clone was found once. The chain employs TRBV5-6 and TRBJ2-5; D assignment may be TRBD1 or TRBD2 (5 bases each). The ends were cut back, 4 bases at V and 4 bases at J, with 11 bases in the middle. The CDR3 extends over 13 amino acids. Germline lookup yields CDR1 SGHDT and CDR2 YYEEEE. The CDR3 nucleotides read TGTGCCAGCAGCCCCGGGACCCCAGAGACCCAGTACTTC. Its protein product is CASSPGTPETQYF.

The chain employs TRBV6-1 and TRBJ2-7; no clear D gene. In germline, CDR1 is MNHNS, CDR2 SASEGT. V was trimmed by 6 bases and J by 4 bases, leaving 4 bases between them. CDR3 length: 10 residues. The CDR3 DNA reads TGTGCCAGCAGAGAATACGAGCAGTACTTC. This encodes CASREYEQYF.

This chain connects TRBV4-1 to TRBJ2-7; D not certain. There are 14 residues in the CDR3. V lost 0 bases and J lost 1, with 7 bases in between. Germline loops: CDR1 MGHRA, CDR2 YSYEKL. The DNA for the CDR3 is TGCGCCAGCAGCCAAGATAAAAGATCCTACGAGCAGTACTTC. This sequence encodes CASSQDKRSYEQYF.

The rearrangement links TRBV11-2 to TRBJ1-4; D is unclear. Trimming left V 0 bases short and J 5 bases short, with 10 bases between. In germline, CDR1 is SGHAT, CDR2 FQNNGV. The CDR3 is 15 residues long. CDR3 residues: CASSLDSGANEKLFF. The CDR3 nucleotides read TGTGCCAGCAGCTTAGATTCGGGAGCGAATGAAAAACTGTTTTTT.

This rearrangement joins TRBV10-3 to TRBJ1-2, with D maybe TRBD1 (6 bases). Germline lookup yields CDR1 ENHRY and CDR2 SYGVKD. This CDR3 region has 15 residues. The V end lost 0 bases, the J end lost 4 bases, and 12 bases lay between the germline ends. CDR3 residues: CAISESVQGTYGYTF. The DNA for the CDR3 is TGTGCCATCAGTGAGTCGGTTCAGGGGACCTATGGCTACACCTTC.

This rearrangement joins TRBV5-1 to TRBJ1-1, with D uncertain. V was trimmed by 5 bases and J by 3 bases, leaving 17 bases between them. The CDR3 is 15 residues long. Germline CDR1 and CDR2: SGHRS and YFSETQ. CDR3 DNA sequence: TGCGCCAGCAGGAGAAATGACAATTGGGACACTGAAGCTTTCTTT. Its translation is CASRRNDNWDTEAFF.